The present entry profiles one T cell receptor (beta chain) with its context. The antigen remains undetermined. The data belong to a study of T cell responses to AZD1222 COVID-19 vaccine. Germline CDR1 WSHSY, CDR2 SAAADI. V gave up 5 bases and J gave up 13 bases; unmatched junction bases: 10. This CDR3 region has 13 residues. General study results and limits: Unmutated variant regions are reportedly targeted by nearly half of spike-specific TCRs. At baseline, seropositivity was found in only six AZD1222 recipients.

Clones were sequenced by immunoSEQ multiplex PCR, and TCRdb holds only the in-frame ones, with some missing. The sample includes over 130,000 clones, roughly 94% of them seen just once. The sequence was obtained from an adult in good health. The V gene is TRBV10-2, the J gene TRBJ2-1, with 8 bases aligning to TRBD1. Source: peripheral blood, taken on day 0 of AZD1222 vaccination. CDR3 protein: CASSMRTGPFQFF. CDR3 DNA: TGCGCCAGCAGTATGAGGACAGGGCCTTTTCAGTTCTTC.